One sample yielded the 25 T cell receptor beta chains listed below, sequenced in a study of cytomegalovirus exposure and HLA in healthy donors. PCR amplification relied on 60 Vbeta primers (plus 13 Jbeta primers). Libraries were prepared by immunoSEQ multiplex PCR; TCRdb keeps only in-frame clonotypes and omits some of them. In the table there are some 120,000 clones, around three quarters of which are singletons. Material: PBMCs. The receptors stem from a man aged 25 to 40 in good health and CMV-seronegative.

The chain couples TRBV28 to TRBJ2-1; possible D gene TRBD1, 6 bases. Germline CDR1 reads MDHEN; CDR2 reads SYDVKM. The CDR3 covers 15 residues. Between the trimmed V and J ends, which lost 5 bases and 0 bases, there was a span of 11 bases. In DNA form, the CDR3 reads TGTGCCAGCAGTCTGGGGGACATCTCCTACAATGAGCAGTTCTTC. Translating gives CASSLGDISYNEQFF.

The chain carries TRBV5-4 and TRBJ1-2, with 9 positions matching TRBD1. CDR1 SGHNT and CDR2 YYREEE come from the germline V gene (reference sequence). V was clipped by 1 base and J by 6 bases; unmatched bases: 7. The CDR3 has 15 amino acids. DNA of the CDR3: TGTGCCAGCAGCTTGAGAGGGGACAGGGCTGATGGCTACACCTTC. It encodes CASSLRGDRADGYTF.

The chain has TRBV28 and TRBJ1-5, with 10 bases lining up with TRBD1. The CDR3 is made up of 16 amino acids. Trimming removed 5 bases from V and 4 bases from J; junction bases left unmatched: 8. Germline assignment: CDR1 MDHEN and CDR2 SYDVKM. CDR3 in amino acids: CASSPRQGARNQPQHF. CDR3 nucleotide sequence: TGTGCCAGCAGTCCTCGACAGGGGGCTAGAAATCAGCCCCAGCATTTT.

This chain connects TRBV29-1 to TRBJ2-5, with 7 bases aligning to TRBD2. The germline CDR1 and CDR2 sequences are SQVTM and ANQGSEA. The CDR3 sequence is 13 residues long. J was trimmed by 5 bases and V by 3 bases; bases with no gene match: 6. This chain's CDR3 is CSVETSFSETQYF. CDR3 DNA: TGCAGCGTTGAGACTAGCTTTTCCGAGACCCAGTACTTC.

Written as DNA, the CDR3 is TGTGCCAGCAGTGGCGGCGGGACTTTGAACACTGAAGCTTTCTTT. Its protein product is CASSGGGTLNTEAFF. The V call is TRBV2, the J call TRBJ1-1, with a tentative D call TRBD1 (5 bases). Trimming shortened V by 4 bases and J by 0 bases, and 12 bases separated the two germline ends. The CDR3 is 15 residues long. Germline V gene lookup returns CDR1 SNHLY and CDR2 FYNNEI.

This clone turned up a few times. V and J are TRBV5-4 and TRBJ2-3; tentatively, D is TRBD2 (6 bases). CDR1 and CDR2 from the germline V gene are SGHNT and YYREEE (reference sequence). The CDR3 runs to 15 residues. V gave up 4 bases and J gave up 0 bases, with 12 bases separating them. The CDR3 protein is CASSTSGTSTDTQYF. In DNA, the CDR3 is TGTGCCAGCAGCACCTCCGGGACTAGCACAGATACGCAGTATTTT.

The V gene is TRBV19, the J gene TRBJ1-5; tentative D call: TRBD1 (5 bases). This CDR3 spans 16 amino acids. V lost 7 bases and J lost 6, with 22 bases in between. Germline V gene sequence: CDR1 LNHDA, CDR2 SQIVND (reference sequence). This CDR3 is CASTLAGTKKGQPQHF. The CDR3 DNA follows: TGTGCCAGTACCCTTGCGGGGACGAAGAAGGGTCAGCCCCAGCATTTT.

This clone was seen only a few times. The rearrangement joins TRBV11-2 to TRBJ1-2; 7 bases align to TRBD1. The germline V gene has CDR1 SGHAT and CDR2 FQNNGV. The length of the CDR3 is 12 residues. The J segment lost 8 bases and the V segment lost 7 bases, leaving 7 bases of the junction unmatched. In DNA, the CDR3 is TGTGCCAGCAAACTAGGGGGCGCAGGCTACACCTTC. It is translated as CASKLGGAGYTF. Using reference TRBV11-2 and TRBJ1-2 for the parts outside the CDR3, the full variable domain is EAGVAQSPRYKIIEKRQSVAFWCNPISGHATLYWYQQILGQGPKLLIQFQNNGVVDDSQLPKDRFSAERLKGVDSTLKIQPAKLEDSAVYLCASKLGGAGYTFGSGTRLTVV.

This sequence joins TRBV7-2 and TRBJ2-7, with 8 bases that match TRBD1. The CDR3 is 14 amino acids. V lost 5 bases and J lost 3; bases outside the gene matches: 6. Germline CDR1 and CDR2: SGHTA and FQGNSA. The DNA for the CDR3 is TGTGCCAGCAGCACCACAGGGGGGAACTACGAGCAGTACTTC. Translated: CASSTTGGNYEQYF.

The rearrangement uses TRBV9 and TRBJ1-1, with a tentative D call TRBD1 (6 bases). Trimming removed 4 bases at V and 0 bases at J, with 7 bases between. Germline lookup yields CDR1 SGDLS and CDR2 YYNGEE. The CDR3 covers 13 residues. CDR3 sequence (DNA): TGTGCCAGCAGCCGGACAGTGAACACTGAAGCTTTCTTT. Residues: CASSRTVNTEAFF. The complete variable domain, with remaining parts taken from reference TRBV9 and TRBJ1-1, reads DSGVTQTPKHLITATGQRVTLRCSPRSGDLSVYWYQQSLDQGLQFLIQYYNGEERAKGNILERFSAQQFPDLHSELNLSSLELGDSALYFCASSRTVNTEAFFGQGTRLTVV.

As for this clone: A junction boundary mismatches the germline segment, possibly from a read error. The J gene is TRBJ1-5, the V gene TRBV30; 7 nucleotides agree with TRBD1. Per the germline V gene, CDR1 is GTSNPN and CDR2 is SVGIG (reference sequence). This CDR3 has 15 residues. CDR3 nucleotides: TGTGCCTGGAGTGTAGGGGGCAGGGGGAATCGGCCCCAGCATTTT. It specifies CAWSVGGRGNRPQHF.

The CDR3 spells CASSTPSGGRYEQYF. CDR3 DNA: TGTGCCAGCAGCACACCCAGCGGGGGGCGCTACGAGCAGTACTTC. The gene calls are TRBV7-9 and TRBJ2-7; 9 bases are a match to TRBD2. The CDR3 extends over 15 amino acids. Germline values: CDR1 SEHNR, CDR2 FQNEAQ (reference sequence). V lost 5 bases to trimming and J lost 3 bases; unmatched junction nucleotides: 8.

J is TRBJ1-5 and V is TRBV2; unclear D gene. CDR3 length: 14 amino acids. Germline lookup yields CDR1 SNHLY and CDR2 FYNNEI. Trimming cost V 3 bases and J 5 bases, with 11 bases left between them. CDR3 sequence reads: CASSDRTVHQPQHF. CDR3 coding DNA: TGTGCCAGCAGTGATAGGACTGTGCATCAGCCCCAGCATTTT.

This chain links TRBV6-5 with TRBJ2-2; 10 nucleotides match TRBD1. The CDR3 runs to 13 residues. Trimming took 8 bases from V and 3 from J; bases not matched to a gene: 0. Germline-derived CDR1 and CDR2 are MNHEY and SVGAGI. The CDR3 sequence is CASGTGDTGELFF. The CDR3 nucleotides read TGTGCCAGCGGGACAGGGGACACCGGGGAGCTGTTTTTT.

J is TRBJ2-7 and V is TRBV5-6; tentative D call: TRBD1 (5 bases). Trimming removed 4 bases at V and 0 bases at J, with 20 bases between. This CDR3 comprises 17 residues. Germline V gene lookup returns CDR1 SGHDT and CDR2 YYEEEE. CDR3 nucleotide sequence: TGTGCCAGCAGCCGATCCCCCCGGCAGGGCCTCTCCTACGAGCAGTACTTC. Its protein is CASSRSPRQGLSYEQYF.

Here the CDR3 reads CASSVREGTGELFF. CDR3 in DNA: TGCGCCAGCAGCGTTAGGGAGGGCACCGGGGAGCTGTTTTTT. The chain links TRBV4-3 to TRBJ2-2, with 7 bases aligning to TRBD2. The V and J ends lost 5 bases and 4 bases, in that order; junction bases with no gene match: 4. This CDR3 is built from 14 residues. The germline V gene has CDR1 LGHNA and CDR2 YSLEER.

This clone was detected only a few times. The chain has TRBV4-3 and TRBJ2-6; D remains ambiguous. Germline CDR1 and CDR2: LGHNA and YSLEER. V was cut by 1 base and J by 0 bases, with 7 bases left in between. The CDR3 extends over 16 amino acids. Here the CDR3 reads CASSQGSGSGANVLTF. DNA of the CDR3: TGCGCCAGCAGCCAAGGGTCAGGCTCTGGGGCCAACGTCCTGACTTTC.

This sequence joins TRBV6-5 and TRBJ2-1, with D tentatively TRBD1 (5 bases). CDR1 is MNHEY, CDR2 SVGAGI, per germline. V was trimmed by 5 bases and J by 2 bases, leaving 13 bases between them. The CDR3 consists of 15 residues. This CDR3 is CASSPNRNTYNEQFF. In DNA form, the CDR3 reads TGTGCCAGCAGTCCCAACAGGAACACCTACAATGAGCAGTTCTTC.

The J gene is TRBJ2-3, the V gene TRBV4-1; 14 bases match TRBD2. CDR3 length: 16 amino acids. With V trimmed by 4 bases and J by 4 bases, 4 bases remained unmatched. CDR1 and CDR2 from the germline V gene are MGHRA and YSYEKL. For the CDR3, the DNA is TGCGCCAGCAGCCGAGGACTAGCGGGAGGTTCAGATACGCAGTATTTT. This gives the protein CASSRGLAGGSDTQYF.

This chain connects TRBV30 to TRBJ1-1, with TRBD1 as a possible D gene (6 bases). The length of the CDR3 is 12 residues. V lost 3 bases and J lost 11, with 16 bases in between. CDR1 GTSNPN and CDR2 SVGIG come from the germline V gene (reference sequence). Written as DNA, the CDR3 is TGTGCCTGGAGCCCAGTCACAGGGTATGCTTTCTTT. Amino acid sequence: CAWSPVTGYAFF.

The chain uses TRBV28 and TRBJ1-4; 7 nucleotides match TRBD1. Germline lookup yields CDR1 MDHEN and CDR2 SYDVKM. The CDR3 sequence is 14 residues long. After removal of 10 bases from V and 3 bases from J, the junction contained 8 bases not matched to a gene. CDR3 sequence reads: CAISTQGSNEKLFF. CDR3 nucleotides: TGTGCCATTTCAACACAGGGGTCTAATGAAAAACTGTTTTTT.

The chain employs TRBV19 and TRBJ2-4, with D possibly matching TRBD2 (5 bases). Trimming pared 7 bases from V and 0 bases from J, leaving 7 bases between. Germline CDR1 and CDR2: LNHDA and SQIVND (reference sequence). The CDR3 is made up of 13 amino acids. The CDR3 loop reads CASNGVAKNIQYF. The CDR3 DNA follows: TGTGCCAGTAACGGGGTAGCCAAAAACATTCAGTACTTC.

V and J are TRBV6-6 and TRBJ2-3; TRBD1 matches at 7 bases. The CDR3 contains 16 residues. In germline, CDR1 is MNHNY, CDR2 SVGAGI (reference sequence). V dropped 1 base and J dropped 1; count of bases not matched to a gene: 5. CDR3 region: CASSYWRQGGTDTQYF. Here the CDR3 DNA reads TGTGCCAGCAGTTACTGGCGACAGGGTGGCACAGATACGCAGTATTTT.

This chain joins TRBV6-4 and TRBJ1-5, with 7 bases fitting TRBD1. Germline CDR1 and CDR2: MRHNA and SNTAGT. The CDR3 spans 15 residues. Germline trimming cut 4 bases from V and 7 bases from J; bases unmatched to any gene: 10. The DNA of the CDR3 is TGTGCCAGCAGTGGCAGGACAGGAGGGATCCAGCCCCAGCATTTT. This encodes CASSGRTGGIQPQHF.

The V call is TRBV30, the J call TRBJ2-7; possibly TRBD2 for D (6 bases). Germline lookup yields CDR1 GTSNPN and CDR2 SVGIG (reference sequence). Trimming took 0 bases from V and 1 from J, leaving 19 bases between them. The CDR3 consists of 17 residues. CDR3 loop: CAWSVPTGTFFSYEQYF. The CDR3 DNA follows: TGTGCCTGGAGTGTCCCAACCGGGACTTTCTTTTCCTACGAGCAGTACTTC.